The 3 T cell receptor beta chains below come from one sample, sequenced in a study of blood T cell repertoires in COVID-19. Generated by immunoSEQ multiplex PCR, the TCRdb table keeps only in-frame clones and is missing some. The sample contains 120,000 to 150,000 clones, more than 75% of which appear only once. Sequenced input: peripheral blood. The source is a man aged 55 to 70 with active or convalescent COVID-19.

This clone was counted between two and nine times. This chain links TRBV3-1 (or the pseudogene TRBV3-2) with TRBJ1-5; TRBD1 agrees at 8 bases. The CDR3 has 18 amino acids. Germline CDR1 and CDR2: LGHDT and YNNKEL (reference sequence). Unmatched junction bases numbered 12, after V lost 1 base and J lost 4 bases. In nucleotides, the CDR3 is TGTGCCAGCAGCCAAGGCCCCTCCAGGGGGCTGGGGAATCAGCCCCAGCATTTT. Its protein is CASSQGPSRGLGNQPQHF.

V and J are TRBV3-1 (or the pseudogene TRBV3-2) and TRBJ2-2, with D perhaps matching TRBD2 (5 bases). The V end was cut by 0 bases, the J end by 3 bases, with 17 bases between. This CDR3 spans 18 amino acids. Germline V CDR1 and CDR2: LGHDT, YNNKEL (reference sequence). The CDR3: CASSQDKEECPDTGELFF. The CDR3 DNA sequence: TGTGCCAGCAGCCAAGATAAGGAGGAGTGCCCAGACACCGGGGAGCTGTTTTTT.

Note on this clone: This same CDR3 is encoded by further DNA sequences in the sample. This rearrangement joins TRBV19 to TRBJ2-2; D is perhaps TRBD2 (6 bases). Trimming cost V 3 bases and J 5 bases, with 7 bases left between them. The CDR3 sequence is 13 residues long. Germline V CDR1 and CDR2: LNHDA, SQIVND (reference sequence). CDR3 coding DNA: TGTGCCAGTAGTATTGGGGGGACCGGGGAGCTGTTTTTT. It translates to CASSIGGTGELFF.